This T cell receptor (beta chain) was found in a study of T cell changes during pregnancy in multiple sclerosis (dated 2019 in TCRdb). As for the study more broadly: The study looked at changes in the T cell repertoire across pregnancy in women with multiple sclerosis.

A word on this clone: Its antigen remains undetermined. No base quality values were provided; no much bigger clone lies one nucleotide off.

Receptors were amplified or captured by the immunoSEQ multiplex PCR assay. TCRdb retrieved this table from immuneACCESS and kept in-frame rearrangements only. Not all clones are present; in checked studies, unresolved V genes account for under half, and no reason is known for the remainder. The sample table contains some 38,000 clones; only one count was recorded for around nine tenths of them. The ten most abundant clones make up around 0.69% of the sample. This clonotype was obtained from a female donor in good health, enrolled as a control in a pregnancy study. Sequences were derived from CD4+ T cells from peripheral blood mononuclear cells, sampled in the second trimester of pregnancy.

Here the CDR3 is given as CAWSVLQGSGNTIYF. The DNA sequence is given as TGTGCCTGGAGTGTGCTACAGGGATCTGGAAACACCATATATTTT. The chain uses TRBV30 and TRBJ1-3; a tentative D call is TRBD1 (6 bases match). Trimming at the junction amounts to 0 bases on V and 1 base on J, and the germline ends lie 10 bases apart. CDR1 and CDR2, looked up from the germline V gene (reference sequence), are GTSNPN and SVGIG. Taken from cysteine to phenylalanine, the CDR3 has 15 residues. Only CDR3 DNA remains: 45 bases, in frame from the first base. Beyond the CDR3, the reference TRBV30 and TRBJ1-3 genes provide the residues; the full variable domain reads: SQTIHQWPATLVQPVGSPLSLECTVEGTSNPNLYWYRQAAGRGLQLLFYSVGIGQISSEVPQNLSASRPQDRQFILSSKKLLLSDSGFYLCAWSVLQGSGNTIYFGEGSWLTVV.